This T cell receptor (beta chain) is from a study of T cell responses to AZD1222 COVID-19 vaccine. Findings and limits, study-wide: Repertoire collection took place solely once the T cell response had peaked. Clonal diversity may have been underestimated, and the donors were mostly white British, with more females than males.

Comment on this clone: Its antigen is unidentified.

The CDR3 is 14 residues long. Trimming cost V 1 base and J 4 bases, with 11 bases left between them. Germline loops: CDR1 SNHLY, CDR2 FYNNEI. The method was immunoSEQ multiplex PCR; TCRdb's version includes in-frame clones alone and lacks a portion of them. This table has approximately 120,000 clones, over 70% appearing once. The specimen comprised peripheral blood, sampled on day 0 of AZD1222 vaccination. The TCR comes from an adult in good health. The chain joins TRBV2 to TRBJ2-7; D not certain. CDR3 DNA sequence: TGTGCCAGCAGTGAAGGGCCTAGAAGGTACGAGCAGTACTTC. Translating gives CASSEGPRRYEQYF.